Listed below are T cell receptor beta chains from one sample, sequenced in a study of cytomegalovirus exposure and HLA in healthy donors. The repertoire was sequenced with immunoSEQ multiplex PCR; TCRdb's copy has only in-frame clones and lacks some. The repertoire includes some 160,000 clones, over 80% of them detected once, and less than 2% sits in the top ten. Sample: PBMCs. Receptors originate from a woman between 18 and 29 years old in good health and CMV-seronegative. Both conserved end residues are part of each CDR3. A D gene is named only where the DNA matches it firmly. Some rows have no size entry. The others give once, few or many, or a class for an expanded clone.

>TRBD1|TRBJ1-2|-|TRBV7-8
CASSPPGQNYGYTF
TGTGCCAGCAGCCCGCCGGGACAGAACTATGGCTACACCTTC
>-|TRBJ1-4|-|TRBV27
CASSPNQNEKLFF
TGTGCCAGCAGCCCCAACCAGAATGAAAAACTGTTTTTT
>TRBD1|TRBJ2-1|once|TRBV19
CASRRAGTGLSLRTEQFF
TGTGCCAGTAGACGGGCCGGGACAGGGTTAAGCCTAAGGACGGAGCAGTTCTTC
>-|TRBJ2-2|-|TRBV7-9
CASSLVKASTGELFF
TGTGCCAGCAGCTTGGTTAAAGCTTCGACCGGGGAGCTGTTTTTT
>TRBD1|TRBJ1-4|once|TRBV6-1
CASSEGGQGFFRANEKLFF
TGTGCCAGCAGTGAAGGGGGACAGGGCTTTTTTCGGGCTAATGAAAAACTGTTTTTT
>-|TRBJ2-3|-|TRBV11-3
CASSLGLGDTDTQYF
TGTGCCAGCAGCTTAGGGCTAGGGGACACAGATACGCAGTATTTT
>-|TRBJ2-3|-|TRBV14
CASSHTQGGDTQYF
TGTGCCAGCAGCCATACTCAGGGGGGAGATACGCAGTATTTT
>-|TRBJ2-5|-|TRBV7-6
CASSLTHQTQETQYF
TGTGCCAGCAGCTTGACTCACCAAACCCAAGAGACCCAGTACTTC
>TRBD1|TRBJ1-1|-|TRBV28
CATKPGGMNTEAFF
TGTGCCACCAAACCAGGGGGGATGAACACTGAAGCTTTCTTT
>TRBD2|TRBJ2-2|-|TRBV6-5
CASSLLAGGRTGELFF
TGTGCCAGCAGTTTATTAGCGGGGGGCCGGACCGGGGAGCTGTTTTTT
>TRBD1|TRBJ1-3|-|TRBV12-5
CASGLTGGAGGNTIYF
TGTGCTAGTGGTTTGACAGGGGGCGCAGGGGGAAACACCATATATTTT
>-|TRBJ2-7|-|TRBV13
CASSSGETYEQYF
TGTGCCAGCAGCTCAGGGGAGACTTACGAGCAGTACTTC
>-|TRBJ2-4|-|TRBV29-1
CSVEGAVANIQYF
TGCAGCGTTGAGGGGGCCGTAGCGAACATTCAGTACTTC
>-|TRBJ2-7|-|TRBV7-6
CASSQQGGGLYEQYF
TGTGCCAGCAGCCAACAAGGGGGGGGGCTGTACGAGCAGTACTTC
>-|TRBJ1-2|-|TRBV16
CASSQGASDGYTF
TGTGCCAGCAGCCAAGGGGCTTCGGATGGCTACACCTTC
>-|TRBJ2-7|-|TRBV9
CASSMRQAAYEQYF
TGTGCCAGCAGCATGAGACAGGCCGCCTACGAGCAGTACTTC
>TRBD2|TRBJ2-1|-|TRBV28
CASSLGLAGGEQFF
TGTGCCAGCAGCCTCGGACTAGCGGGCGGAGAGCAGTTCTTC
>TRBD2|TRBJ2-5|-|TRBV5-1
CASSSKSGGPYLWKTQYF
TGCGCCAGCAGCTCTAAGAGCGGGGGGCCATATTTATGGAAGACCCAGTACTTC
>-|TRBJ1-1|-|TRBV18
CASSPGPTNTEAFF
TGTGCCAGCTCACCGGGGCCCACGAACACTGAAGCTTTCTTT
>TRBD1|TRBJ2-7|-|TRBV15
CATSRPGGTGGFYEQYF
TGTGCCACCAGCAGGCCTGGCGGGACAGGGGGATTCTACGAGCAGTACTTC
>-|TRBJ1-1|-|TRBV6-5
CASSVRDSNTEAFF
TGTGCCAGCAGTGTGCGGGATTCAAACACTGAAGCTTTCTTT
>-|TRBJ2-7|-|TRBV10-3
CAIRDPTAEMVNERYF
TGTGCCATCAGAGACCCAACAGCGGAAATGGTTAACGAGCGGTACTTC
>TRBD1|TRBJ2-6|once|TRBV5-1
CASSLGQGARGANGLTF
TGCGCCAGCAGCTTGGGACAGGGGGCGAGGGGGGCCAACGGCCTGACTTTC
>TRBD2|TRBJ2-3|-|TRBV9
CASSVAGGLAVTDTQYF
TGTGCCAGCAGCGTAGCAGGGGGACTAGCGGTCACAGATACGCAGTATTTT
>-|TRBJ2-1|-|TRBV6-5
CASRVGIDSGQFF
TGTGCCAGCAGGGTAGGCATTGACAGTGGGCAGTTCTTC
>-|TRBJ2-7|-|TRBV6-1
CASNQKSYEQYF
TGTGCCAGCAATCAAAAGAGCTACGAGCAGTACTTC
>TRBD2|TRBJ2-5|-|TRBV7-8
CASSLGPAGLRETQYF
TGTGCCAGCAGCTTAGGGCCAGCGGGGTTGAGAGAGACCCAGTACTTC
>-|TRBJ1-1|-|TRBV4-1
CASSQKSRGSPGAFF
TGCGCCAGCAGCCAAAAGTCCAGGGGCAGCCCGGGAGCTTTCTTT
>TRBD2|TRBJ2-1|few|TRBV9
CASSVLAGAYNEQFF
TGTGCCAGCAGCGTCCTAGCGGGGGCCTACAATGAGCAGTTCTTC
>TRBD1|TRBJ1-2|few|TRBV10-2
CASRASGTDYGYTF
TGCGCCAGCAGGGCATCCGGGACAGACTATGGCTACACCTTC
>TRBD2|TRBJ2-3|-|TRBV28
CASSLGPAGGTQYF
TGTGCCAGCAGTTTAGGGCCCGCCGGGGGGACGCAGTATTTT
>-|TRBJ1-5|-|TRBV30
CAWSVVGGARQPQHF
TGTGCCTGGAGTGTTGTAGGGGGGGCCCGTCAGCCCCAGCATTTT
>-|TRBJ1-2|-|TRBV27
CASTPSFPGYGYTF
TGTGCCAGCACTCCTTCCTTTCCAGGGTATGGCTACACCTTC
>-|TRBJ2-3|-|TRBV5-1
CASSLADSSDTQYF
TGCGCCAGCAGCTTGGCGGACAGTTCAGATACGCAGTATTTT
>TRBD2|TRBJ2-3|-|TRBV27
CASSSSGGVTDTQYF
TGTGCCAGCAGTAGCAGCGGGGGGGTTACAGATACGCAGTATTTT
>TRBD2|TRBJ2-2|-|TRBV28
CASSLLGSGGALFF
TGTGCCAGCAGTCTGCTTGGTAGCGGGGGGGCGTTGTTTTTT
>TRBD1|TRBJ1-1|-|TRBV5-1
CASSTDGQGSTEAFF
TGCGCCAGCAGCACCGACGGACAGGGTAGCACTGAAGCTTTCTTT
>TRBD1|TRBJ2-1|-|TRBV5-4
CASSLGRDRSSYEQFF
TGTGCCAGCAGCTTGGGTAGGGACAGGTCTTCTTATGAGCAGTTCTTC
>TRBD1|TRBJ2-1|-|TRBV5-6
CASSFGTGGNEQFF
TGTGCCAGCAGCTTTGGGACAGGGGGCAATGAGCAGTTCTTC
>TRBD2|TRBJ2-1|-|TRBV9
CASSAGLAGREQFF
TGTGCCAGCAGCGCGGGACTAGCGGGGAGAGAGCAGTTCTTC
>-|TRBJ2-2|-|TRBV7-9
CSSTRGSTGELFF
TGTTCCAGCACAAGGGGGAGCACCGGGGAGCTGTTTTTT
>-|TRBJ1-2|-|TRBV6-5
CASRPTVQGSYGYTF
TGTGCCAGCAGGCCGACTGTACAGGGTTCCTATGGCTACACCTTC
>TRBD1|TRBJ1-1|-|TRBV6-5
CASSYLDRETEAFF
TGTGCCAGCAGTTACCTCGACAGGGAAACTGAAGCTTTCTTT
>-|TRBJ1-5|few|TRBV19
CASSPLVRGRNSNQPQHF
TGTGCCAGTAGTCCCTTAGTGCGGGGGAGGAATAGCAATCAGCCCCAGCATTTT
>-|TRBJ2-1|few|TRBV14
CASSPGNYNEQFF
TGTGCCAGCAGTCCCGGGAATTACAATGAGCAGTTCTTC
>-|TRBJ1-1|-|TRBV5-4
CASSLLPNTEAFF
TGTGCCAGCAGCTTGCTCCCGAACACTGAAGCTTTCTTT
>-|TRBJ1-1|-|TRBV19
CASSPGSQVTEAFF
TGTGCCAGTAGTCCAGGAAGTCAGGTCACTGAAGCTTTCTTT
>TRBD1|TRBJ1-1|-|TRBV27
CASSVGQGRGTEAFF
TGTGCCAGCAGTGTGGGACAGGGAAGGGGCACTGAAGCTTTCTTT
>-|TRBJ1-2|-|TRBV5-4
CASSLNRASSYGYTF
TGTGCCAGCAGCCTTAACAGGGCTTCCTCCTATGGCTACACCTTC
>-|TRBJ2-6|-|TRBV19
CASSIDGSSGANGLTF
TGTGCCAGTAGTATAGACGGGTCCTCTGGGGCCAACGGCCTGACTTTC